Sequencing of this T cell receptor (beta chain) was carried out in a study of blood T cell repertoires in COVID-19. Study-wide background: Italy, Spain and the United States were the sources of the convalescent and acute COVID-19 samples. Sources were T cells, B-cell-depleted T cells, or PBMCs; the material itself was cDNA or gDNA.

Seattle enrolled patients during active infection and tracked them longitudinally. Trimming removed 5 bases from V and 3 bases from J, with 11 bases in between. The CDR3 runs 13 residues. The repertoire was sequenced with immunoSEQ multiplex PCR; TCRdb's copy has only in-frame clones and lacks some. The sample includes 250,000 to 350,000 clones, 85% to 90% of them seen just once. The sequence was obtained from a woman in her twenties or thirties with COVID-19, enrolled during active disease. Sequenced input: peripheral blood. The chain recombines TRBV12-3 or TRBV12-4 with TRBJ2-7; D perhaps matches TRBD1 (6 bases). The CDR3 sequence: CASSQGHFYEQYF. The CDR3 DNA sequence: TGTGCCAGCAGTCAGGGACACTTCTACGAGCAGTACTTC.